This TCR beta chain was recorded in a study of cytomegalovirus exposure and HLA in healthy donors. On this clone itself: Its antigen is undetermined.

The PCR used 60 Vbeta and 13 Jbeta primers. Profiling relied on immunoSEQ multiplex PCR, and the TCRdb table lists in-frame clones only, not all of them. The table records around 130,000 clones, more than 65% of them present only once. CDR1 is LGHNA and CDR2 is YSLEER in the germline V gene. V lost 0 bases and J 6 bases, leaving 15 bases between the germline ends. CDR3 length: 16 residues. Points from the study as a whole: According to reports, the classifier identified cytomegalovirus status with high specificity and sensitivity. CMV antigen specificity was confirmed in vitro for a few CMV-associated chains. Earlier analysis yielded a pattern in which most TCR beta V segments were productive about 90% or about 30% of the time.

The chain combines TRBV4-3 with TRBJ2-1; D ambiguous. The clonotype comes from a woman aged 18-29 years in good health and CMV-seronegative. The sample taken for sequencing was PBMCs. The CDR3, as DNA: TGCGCCAGCAGCCAAGATAGCCTGGAACTAAGCAATGAGCAGTTCTTC. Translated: CASSQDSLELSNEQFF.